This T cell receptor (beta chain) came from a study of cytomegalovirus exposure and HLA in healthy donors. Details on this clone: Its antigen remains unknown.

Regarding the study as a whole: Analyses of presence and absence presupposed an approximately uniform sequencing depth across donors.

PCR used 60 Vbeta primers and 13 Jbeta primers. The repertoire was sequenced with immunoSEQ multiplex PCR; TCRdb's copy has only in-frame clones and lacks some. The sample carries just over 150,000 clones, about 80% recorded once. Input material: PBMCs. This sequence originates from a female donor in good health and CMV-seronegative.

In DNA, the CDR3 is TGTGCCAGCAGCTTAATCCGGGGTAGCAATCAGCCCCAGCATTTT. It encodes CASSLIRGSNQPQHF. The rearrangement uses TRBV7-4 and TRBJ1-5; D unclear. Between the trimmed V and J ends, which lost 2 bases and 0 bases, there was a span of 8 bases. The CDR3 sequence is 15 residues long. CDR1 and CDR2 (germline): SGHVT, SQSDAQ.